This T cell receptor beta chain was sequenced during a study of CD8 T cells in Susac syndrome. The RNA input was about 0.45 to 1 ug, and it was reverse transcribed with random hexamers. The TCR beta CDR3 was amplified by immunoSEQ multiplex PCR across 54 Vbeta, 13 Jbeta. TCRdb passed the immunoSEQ multiplex PCR reads through MiXCR, listing each CDR3 protein once. The table lists approximately 170,000 distinct CDR3 sequences, around 90% of them singletons. The individuals used as controls were healthy donors who had been matched for both age and sex. TEMRA cells were enriched by FACS, while CD8+ and CD4+ T cells were obtained through a negative isolation that was performed magnetically. Trimming removed 6 bases at V and 5 bases at J, with 7 bases between. The germline V gene encodes CDR1 DFQATT and CDR2 SNEGSKA (reference sequence). The length of the CDR3 is 10 residues.

The sequence came from a human donor in good health. Sequencing used CD4+ T cells from PBMCs. The chain combines TRBV20-1 with TRBJ1-1; D gene unclear. In DNA form, the CDR3 reads TGCAGTGCATTGGCGACTGAAGCTTTCTTT. Protein sequence: CSALATEAFF.